These 2 T cell receptor beta chains came from one sample sequenced in a study of blood T cell repertoires in COVID-19. Assay used: immunoSEQ multiplex PCR; TCRdb lists only in-frame clones, some missing. The table lists a few hundred thousand clones, 70% to 90% of them singletons. Sequencing was carried out using peripheral blood. The receptors here all came from a woman aged 25 to 39 with COVID-19, enrolled during active disease.

In nucleotides, the CDR3 is TGTGCCAGCAGCCCCCAACGGGACGAGCAGTACTTC. Protein: CASSPQRDEQYF. The V and J genes are TRBV7-8 and TRBJ2-7; D remains ambiguous. Germline V gene sequence: CDR1 SGHVS, CDR2 FQNEAQ. The V gene lost 5 bases and the J gene lost 5 bases, with 10 bases spanning the gap. The CDR3 loop spans 12 amino acids.

The chain employs TRBV28 and TRBJ2-1, with a possible D match to TRBD2 (6 bases). Germline V gives CDR1 MDHEN, CDR2 SYDVKM. CDR3 length equals 15 residues. The V and J ends lost 3 bases and 6 bases respectively, with 15 bases between them. CDR3 nucleotides: TGTGCCAGCAGTTTGCGGCTAGCGCTTTCCAATGAGCAGTTCTTC. It encodes CASSLRLALSNEQFF.